This TCR beta chain stems from a study of blood T cell repertoires in COVID-19. Turning to the study itself: The origin of the acute and convalescent COVID-19 samples was the United States, Italy and Spain. From T cells, B-cell-depleted T cells, or PBMCs came the material, which was cDNA or gDNA.

This CDR3 has 14 residues. Trimming took off 2 bases at V and 0 bases at J, with 5 bases between the two ends. Germline CDR1 and CDR2: LNHDA and SQIVND (reference sequence). Participant-given clinical history determined each cohort assignment. As processed by the authors: Reference gene primer amplification gave nucleated cell count estimates. Assay used: immunoSEQ multiplex PCR; TCRdb lists only in-frame clones, some missing. V and J calls and clone size are as listed in that table; D and trimming were resolved from the DNA. Among about 250,000 clones listed, roughly 91% were seen once. The sequencing input was PBMCs or T cells enriched from blood (not recorded which). The chain joins TRBV19 to TRBJ1-5; D gene ambiguous. The receptor's source is a man aged 40-49 years who had recovered from COVID-19. CDR3 amino acids: CASSILSSNQPQHF. The CDR3 DNA follows: TGTGCCAGTAGTATATTGAGTAGCAATCAGCCCCAGCATTTT.